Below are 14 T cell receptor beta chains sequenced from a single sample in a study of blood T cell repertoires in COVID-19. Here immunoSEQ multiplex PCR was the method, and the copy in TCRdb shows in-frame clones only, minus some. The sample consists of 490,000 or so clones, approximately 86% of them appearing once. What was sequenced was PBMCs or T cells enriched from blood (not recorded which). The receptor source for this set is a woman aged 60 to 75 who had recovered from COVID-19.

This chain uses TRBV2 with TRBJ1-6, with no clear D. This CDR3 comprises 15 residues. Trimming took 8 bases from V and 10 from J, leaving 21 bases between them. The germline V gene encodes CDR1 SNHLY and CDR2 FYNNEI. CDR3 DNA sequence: TGTGCCAGCTGCATTACCGACCCAGGAAACTCACCCCTCCACTTT. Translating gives CASCITDPGNSPLHF.

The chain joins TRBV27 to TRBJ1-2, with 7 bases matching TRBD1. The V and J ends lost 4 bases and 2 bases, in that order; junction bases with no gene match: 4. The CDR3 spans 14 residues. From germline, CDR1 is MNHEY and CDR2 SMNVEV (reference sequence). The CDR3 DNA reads TGTGCCAGCAGTTACAGGGGAATGAACTATGGCTACACCTTC. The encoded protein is CASSYRGMNYGYTF.

CDR3 sequence: CASSFLNSNYGYTF. The CDR3 nucleotides are TGTGCCAGCAGCTTTTTGAACAGTAACTATGGCTACACCTTC. The V gene is TRBV5-5, the J gene TRBJ1-2; D not resolved. CDR3 length: 14 residues. Germline CDR1 is SGHKS and CDR2 is YYEKEE (reference sequence). The germline V and J ends were trimmed by 2 bases and 1 base, with 9 bases remaining between them.

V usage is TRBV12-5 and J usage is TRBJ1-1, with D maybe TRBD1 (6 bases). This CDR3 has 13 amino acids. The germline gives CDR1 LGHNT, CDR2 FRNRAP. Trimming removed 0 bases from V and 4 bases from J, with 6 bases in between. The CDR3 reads CASGLVQGTEAFF. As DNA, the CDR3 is TGTGCTAGTGGTTTGGTACAGGGCACTGAAGCTTTCTTT. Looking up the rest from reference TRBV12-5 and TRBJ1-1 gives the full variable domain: DARVTQTPRHKVTEMGQEVTMRCQPILGHNTVFWYRQTMMQGLELLAYFRNRAPLDDSGMPKDRFSAEMPDATLATLKIQPSEPRDSAVYFCASGLVQGTEAFFGQGTRLTVV.

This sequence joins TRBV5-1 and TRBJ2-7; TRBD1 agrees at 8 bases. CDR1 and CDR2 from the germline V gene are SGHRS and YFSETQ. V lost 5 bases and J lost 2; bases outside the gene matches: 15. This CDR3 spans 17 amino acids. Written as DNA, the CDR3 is TGCGCCAGCAGTTGTTGGACAGGGCCTAAAAGCGCCTACGAGCAGTACGTC. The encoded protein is CASSCWTGPKSAYEQYV.

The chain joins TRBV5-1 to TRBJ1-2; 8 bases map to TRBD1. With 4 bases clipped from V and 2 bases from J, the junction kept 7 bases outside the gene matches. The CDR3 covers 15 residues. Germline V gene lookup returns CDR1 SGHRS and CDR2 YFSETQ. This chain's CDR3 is CASSQLGQENYGYTF. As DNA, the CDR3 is TGCGCCAGCAGCCAGCTGGGACAGGAGAACTATGGCTACACCTTC. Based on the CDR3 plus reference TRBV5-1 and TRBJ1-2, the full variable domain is KAGVTQTPRYLIKTRGQQVTLSCSPISGHRSVSWYQQTPGQGLQFLFEYFSETQRNKGNFPGRFSGRQFSNSRSEMNVSTLELGDSALYLCASSQLGQENYGYTFGSGTRLTVV.

The CDR3 region has the DNA TGTGCCAGCAGCCCGGGGGGGGCGGCAGATACGCAGTATTTT. Protein sequence: CASSPGGAADTQYF. The chain joins TRBV6-4 to TRBJ2-3; 8 nucleotides line up with TRBD2. Per germline, CDR1 MRHNA and CDR2 SNTAGT. CDR3 length: 14 amino acids. After removal of 6 bases from V and 4 bases from J, the junction contained 6 bases not matched to a gene.

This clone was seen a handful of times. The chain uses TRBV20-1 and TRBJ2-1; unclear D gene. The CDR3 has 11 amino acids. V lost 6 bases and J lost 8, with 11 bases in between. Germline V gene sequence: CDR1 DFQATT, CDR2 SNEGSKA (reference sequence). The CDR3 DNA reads TGCAGTGCCCTATCCGCTTATGAGCAGTTCTTC. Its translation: CSALSAYEQFF.

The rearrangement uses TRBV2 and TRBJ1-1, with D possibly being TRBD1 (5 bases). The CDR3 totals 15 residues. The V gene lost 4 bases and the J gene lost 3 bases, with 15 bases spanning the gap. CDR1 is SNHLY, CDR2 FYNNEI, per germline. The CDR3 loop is CASSVNRQGYTEAFF. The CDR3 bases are TGTGCCAGCAGTGTTAACCGTCAGGGTTACACTGAAGCTTTCTTT.

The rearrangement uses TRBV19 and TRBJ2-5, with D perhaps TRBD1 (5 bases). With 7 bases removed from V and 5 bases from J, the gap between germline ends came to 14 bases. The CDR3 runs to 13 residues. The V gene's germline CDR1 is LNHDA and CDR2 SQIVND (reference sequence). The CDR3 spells CASKITGGETQYF. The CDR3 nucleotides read TGTGCCAGTAAAATTACAGGTGGCGAGACCCAGTACTTC.

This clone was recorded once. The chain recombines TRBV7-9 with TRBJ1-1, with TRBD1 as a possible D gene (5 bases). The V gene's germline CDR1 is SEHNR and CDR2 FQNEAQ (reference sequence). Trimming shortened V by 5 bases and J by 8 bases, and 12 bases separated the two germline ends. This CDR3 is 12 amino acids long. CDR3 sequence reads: CASSDTGLEAFF. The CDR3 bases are TGTGCCAGCAGCGATACAGGTTTGGAAGCTTTCTTT.

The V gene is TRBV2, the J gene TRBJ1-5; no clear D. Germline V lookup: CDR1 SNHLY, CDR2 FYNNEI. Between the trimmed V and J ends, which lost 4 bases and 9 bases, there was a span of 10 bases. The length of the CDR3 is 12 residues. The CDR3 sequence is CASSGPQTPQHF. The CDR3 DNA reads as TGTGCCAGCAGTGGGCCACAGACGCCCCAGCATTTT. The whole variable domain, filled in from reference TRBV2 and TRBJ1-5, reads EPEVTQTPSHQVTQMGQEVILRCVPISNHLYFYWYRQILGQKVEFLVSFYNNEISEKSEIFDDQFSVERPDGSNFTLKIRSTKLEDSAMYFCASSGPQTPQHFGDGTRLSIL.

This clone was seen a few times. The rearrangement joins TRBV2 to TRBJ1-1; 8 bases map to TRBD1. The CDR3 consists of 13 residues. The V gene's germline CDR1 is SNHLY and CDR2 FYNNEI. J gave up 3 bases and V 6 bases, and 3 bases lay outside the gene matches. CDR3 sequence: CASRGQEDTEAFF. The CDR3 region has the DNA TGTGCCAGCAGGGGACAGGAGGACACTGAAGCTTTCTTT.

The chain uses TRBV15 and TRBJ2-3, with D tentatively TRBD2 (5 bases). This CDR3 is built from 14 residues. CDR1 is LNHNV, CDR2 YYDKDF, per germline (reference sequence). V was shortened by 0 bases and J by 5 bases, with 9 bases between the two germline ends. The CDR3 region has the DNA TGTGCCACCAGCAGAGATGACCGGGGAGATACGCAGTATTTT. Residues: CATSRDDRGDTQYF.